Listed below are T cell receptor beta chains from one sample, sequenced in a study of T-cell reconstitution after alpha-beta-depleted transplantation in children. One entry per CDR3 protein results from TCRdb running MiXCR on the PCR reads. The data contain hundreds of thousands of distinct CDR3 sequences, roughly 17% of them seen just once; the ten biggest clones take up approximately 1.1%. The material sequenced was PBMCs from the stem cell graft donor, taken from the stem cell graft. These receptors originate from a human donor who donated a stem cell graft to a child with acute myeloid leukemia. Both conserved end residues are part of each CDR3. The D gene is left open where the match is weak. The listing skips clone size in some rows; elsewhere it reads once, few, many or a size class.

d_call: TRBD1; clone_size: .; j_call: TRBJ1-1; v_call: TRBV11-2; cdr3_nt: TGTGCCAGCAGCCCTTTTCGTGTACAGGGGTTTGGAGCTTTCTTT; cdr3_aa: CASSPFRVQGFGAFF
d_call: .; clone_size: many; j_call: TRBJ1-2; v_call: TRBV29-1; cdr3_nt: TGCAGCGTTGTGCCGGGGGGACTCGGTGGCTACACCTTC; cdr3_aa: CSVVPGGLGGYTF
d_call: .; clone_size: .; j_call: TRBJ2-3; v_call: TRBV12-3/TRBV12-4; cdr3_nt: TGTGCCAGCAGCCCTCTGGTAGGTGGGGTTGACACAGATACGCAGTATTTT; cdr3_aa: CASSPLVGGVDTDTQYF
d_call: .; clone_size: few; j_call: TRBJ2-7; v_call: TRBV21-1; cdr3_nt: TGTGCCAGCAGCAAAGTCCACGAAACCCCCTATCAAGTCGAGCAGTACTTC; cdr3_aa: CASSKVHETPYQVEQYF
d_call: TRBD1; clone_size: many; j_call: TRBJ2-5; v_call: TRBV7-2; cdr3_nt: TGTGCCAGCAGCAAACAGGGGTTCGGGGAGACCCAGTACTTC; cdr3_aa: CASSKQGFGETQYF
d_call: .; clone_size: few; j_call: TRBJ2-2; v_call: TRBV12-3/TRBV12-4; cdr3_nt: TGTGCCAGCAGTTTGAGGGTCCTGACCACTAAGAACACCGGGGAGCTGTTTTTT; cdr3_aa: CASSLRVLTTKNTGELFF
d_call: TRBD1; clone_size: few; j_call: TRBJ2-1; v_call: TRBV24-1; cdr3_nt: TGTGCCACCAGGGGAGACAGGGGGCGCTTGTTCTTC; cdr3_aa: CATRGDRGRLFF
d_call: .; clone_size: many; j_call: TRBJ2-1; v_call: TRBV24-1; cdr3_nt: TGTGCCACCAGTGATAAGTTGGCTAGTAGGGGTGAGCAGTTCTTC; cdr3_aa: CATSDKLASRGEQFF
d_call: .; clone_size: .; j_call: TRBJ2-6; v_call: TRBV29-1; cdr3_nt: TGCAGCGTTATGATTGGGGCCGGGGCCAACGTCCTGACTTTC; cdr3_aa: CSVMIGAGANVLTF
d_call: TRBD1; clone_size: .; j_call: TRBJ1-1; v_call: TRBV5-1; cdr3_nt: TGCGCCAGCAGCTTACTTACAGGGGGGGAATCTGAAGCTTTCTTT; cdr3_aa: CASSLLTGGESEAFF
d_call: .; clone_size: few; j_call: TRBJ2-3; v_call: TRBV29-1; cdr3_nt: TGCAGCGTTCTAGTAGATACGCAGTATTTT; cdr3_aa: CSVLVDTQYF
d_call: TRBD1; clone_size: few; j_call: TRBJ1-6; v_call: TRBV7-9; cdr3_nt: TGTGCCAGCAGCTTAACCGGACAGGGAAATTCACCCCTCCACTTT; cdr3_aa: CASSLTGQGNSPLHF
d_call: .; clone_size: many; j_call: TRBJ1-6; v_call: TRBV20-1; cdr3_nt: TGCAGTGCTAGAGATCCAGGGGAAGGGGATTCACCCCTCCACTTT; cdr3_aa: CSARDPGEGDSPLHF
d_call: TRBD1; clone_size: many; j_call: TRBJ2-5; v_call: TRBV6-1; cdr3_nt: TGTGCCAGCAAGATCGGGACAGGGGTTAGGGAGACCCAGTACTTC; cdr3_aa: CASKIGTGVRETQYF
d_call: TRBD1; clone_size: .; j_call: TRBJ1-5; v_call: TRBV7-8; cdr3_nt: TGTGCCAGCAGCAAAGGGACAGCCGTGAATCAGCCCCAGCATTTT; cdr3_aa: CASSKGTAVNQPQHF
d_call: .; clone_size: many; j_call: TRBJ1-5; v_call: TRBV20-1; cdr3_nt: TGCAGTGCTAACGGGGTGGGAAATCAGCCCCAGCATTTT; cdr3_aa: CSANGVGNQPQHF
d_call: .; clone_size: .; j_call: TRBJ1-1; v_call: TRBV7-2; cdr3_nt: TGTGCCAGCAGCTTAGATATCGGCAGGGACACTGAAGCTTTCTTT; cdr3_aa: CASSLDIGRDTEAFF
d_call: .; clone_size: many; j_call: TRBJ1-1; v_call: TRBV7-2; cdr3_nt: TGTGCCAGCAGACTGGACCTGAACACTGAAGCTTTCTTT; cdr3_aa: CASRLDLNTEAFF
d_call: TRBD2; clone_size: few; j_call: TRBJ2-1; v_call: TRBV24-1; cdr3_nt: TGTGCCACCAGTGATCCCCGACTAGCGGGTGTCAATGAGCAGTTCTTC; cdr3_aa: CATSDPRLAGVNEQFF